Listed below are T cell receptor beta chains from one sample, sequenced in a study of vaccination effects on CD4 cells after COVID-19. The data were produced by immunoSEQ multiplex PCR, yet TCRdb's version contains in-frame clones alone and is incomplete. The repertoire holds 28,000 or so clones, with 83% as singletons. Antigen specificity for these receptors is unknown. The starting material was CD4+ T cells from PBMCs cultured with HCoV-NL63 spike peptides, obtained after COVID-19 vaccination. The receptors originated from a human donor who received a COVID-19 vaccine. Some clones in this sample may be carry-over from other donors' samples. The CDR3 runs from the conserved cysteine through the conserved F or W. The order of the fields is V gene, clone size, D gene, J gene, CDR3 DNA, CDR3 protein. D genes are given only for firm matches. The size entry is marked missing in some rows and otherwise reads once, few, many or a size class.

V gene: TRBV29-1; clone size: .; D gene: TRBD1; J gene: TRBJ2-5; CDR3 DNA: TGCAGCGTTGGGACAGGGGGGGGGCAAGAGACCCAGTACTTC; CDR3 protein: CSVGTGGGQETQYF
V gene: TRBV6-2/TRBV6-3; clone size: .; D gene: .; J gene: TRBJ2-2; CDR3 DNA: TGTGCCAGCAGTCGCCCCACCGGGGAGCTGTTTTTT; CDR3 protein: CASSRPTGELFF
V gene: TRBV6-6; clone size: .; D gene: TRBD1; J gene: TRBJ1-4; CDR3 DNA: TGTGCCAGCAGTTGGGACAGGGCAACTAATGAAAAACTGTTTTTT; CDR3 protein: CASSWDRATNEKLFF
V gene: TRBV4-1; clone size: .; D gene: .; J gene: TRBJ2-3; CDR3 DNA: TGCGCCAGCAGCCCCAACCGGTACGGGGACGGAGATACGCAGTATTTT; CDR3 protein: CASSPNRYGDGDTQYF
V gene: TRBV29-1; clone size: .; D gene: TRBD2; J gene: TRBJ2-1; CDR3 DNA: TGCAGCGTTGGAACTAGCGGGGGGGGTATCAATGAGCAGTTCTTC; CDR3 protein: CSVGTSGGGINEQFF
V gene: TRBV7-2; clone size: .; D gene: .; J gene: TRBJ2-5; CDR3 DNA: TGTGCCAGCAGCCCCCAAACGGGACAAGAGACCCAGTACTTC; CDR3 protein: CASSPQTGQETQYF
V gene: TRBV5-4; clone size: .; D gene: .; J gene: TRBJ2-5; CDR3 DNA: TGTGCCAGCAGGGCCGACTTGACACAAGAGACCCAGTACTTC; CDR3 protein: CASRADLTQETQYF
V gene: TRBV14; clone size: .; D gene: .; J gene: TRBJ1-3; CDR3 DNA: TGTGCCAGCAGCCAAGATCGCGGGGGCTCTGGAAACACCATATATTTT; CDR3 protein: CASSQDRGGSGNTIYF
V gene: TRBV18; clone size: .; D gene: .; J gene: TRBJ1-1; CDR3 DNA: TGTGCCAGCTCACCTGGGTCAGCTCGAGTAAAACCTGAAGCTTTCTTT; CDR3 protein: CASSPGSARVKPEAFF
V gene: TRBV7-3; clone size: .; D gene: TRBD2; J gene: TRBJ2-3; CDR3 DNA: TGTGCCAGCAGCCGACTAGCGGGGGGGGGCACAGATACGCAGTATTTT; CDR3 protein: CASSRLAGGGTDTQYF
V gene: TRBV6-5; clone size: .; D gene: .; J gene: TRBJ1-6; CDR3 DNA: TGTGCCAGCACCACAGGTCCTACCGGACCCCTCCACTTT; CDR3 protein: CASTTGPTGPLHF
V gene: TRBV5-1; clone size: .; D gene: .; J gene: TRBJ1-4; CDR3 DNA: TGCGCCAGCAGCTCTGGTGGGGGTGAAAAACTGTTTTTT; CDR3 protein: CASSSGGGEKLFF
V gene: TRBV5-1; clone size: .; D gene: .; J gene: TRBJ2-1; CDR3 DNA: TGCGCCAGCAGCCCACTGGACTACTTTCTCAATGAGCAGTTCTTC; CDR3 protein: CASSPLDYFLNEQFF
V gene: TRBV23-1; clone size: once; D gene: .; J gene: TRBJ1-5; CDR3 DNA: TGCGCCAGCAGTCCGCAAAGCAATCAGCCCCAGCATTTT; CDR3 protein: CASSPQSNQPQHF
V gene: TRBV7-3; clone size: .; D gene: .; J gene: TRBJ1-5; CDR3 DNA: TGTGCCAGCAGCCTGGGAGGGGGTCAGCCCCAGCATTTT; CDR3 protein: CASSLGGGQPQHF
V gene: TRBV4-1; clone size: .; D gene: .; J gene: TRBJ2-1; CDR3 DNA: TGCGCCAGCAAGGGTTGGGAAAATGAGCAGTTCTTC; CDR3 protein: CASKGWENEQFF
V gene: TRBV27; clone size: .; D gene: TRBD1; J gene: TRBJ2-3; CDR3 DNA: TGTGCCAGCAGAAATCGACAGGGTAAGGGCACAGATACGCAGTATTTT; CDR3 protein: CASRNRQGKGTDTQYF
V gene: TRBV20-1; clone size: .; D gene: .; J gene: TRBJ2-5; CDR3 DNA: TGCAGCAGGATCGCTCAAGAGACCCAGTACTTC; CDR3 protein: CSRIAQETQYF
V gene: TRBV7-2; clone size: .; D gene: TRBD1; J gene: TRBJ1-2; CDR3 DNA: TGTGCCAGCAGCTTGAGTGGACAGGGGCCAGGTGGCTACACCTTC; CDR3 protein: CASSLSGQGPGGYTF
V gene: TRBV10-1; clone size: .; D gene: .; J gene: TRBJ2-3; CDR3 DNA: TGCGCCAGCAAATCGGGGGGCATGGATACGCAGTATTTT; CDR3 protein: CASKSGGMDTQYF
V gene: TRBV27; clone size: .; D gene: .; J gene: TRBJ1-4; CDR3 DNA: TGTGCCAGCAGGATGACGAACATGGCTTCACTGGGGCTGTTTTTT; CDR3 protein: CASRMTNMASLGLFF
V gene: TRBV4-3; clone size: .; D gene: TRBD1; J gene: TRBJ1-2; CDR3 DNA: TGCGCCAGCAGCCAAGATACAGGGGTTAACTATGGCTACACCTTC; CDR3 protein: CASSQDTGVNYGYTF
V gene: TRBV5-1; clone size: once; D gene: TRBD1; J gene: TRBJ1-5; CDR3 DNA: TGCGCCAGCAGCTCGGGACAGGGCGAGCGGCCCCAGCATTTT; CDR3 protein: CASSSGQGERPQHF
V gene: TRBV2; clone size: .; D gene: TRBD1; J gene: TRBJ1-4; CDR3 DNA: TGTGCCAGCAGTGATCGGGACAGTCCTGGGGGAAAACTGTTTTTT; CDR3 protein: CASSDRDSPGGKLFF
V gene: TRBV18; clone size: .; D gene: .; J gene: TRBJ2-6; CDR3 DNA: TGTGCCAGCTCACTAGGAACTGCCAACGTCCTGACTTTC; CDR3 protein: CASSLGTANVLTF
V gene: TRBV23-1; clone size: once; D gene: .; J gene: TRBJ2-7; CDR3 DNA: TGCGCCAGCAGTCGATCCTCCAGGGGGGGAACCTACGAGCAGTACTTC; CDR3 protein: CASSRSSRGGTYEQYF
V gene: TRBV24-1; clone size: .; D gene: .; J gene: TRBJ2-1; CDR3 DNA: TGTGCCACCAGTCAATCGGGGCCTGAGCAGTTCTTC; CDR3 protein: CATSQSGPEQFF
V gene: TRBV4-1; clone size: .; D gene: .; J gene: TRBJ2-1; CDR3 DNA: TGCGCCAGCAGCCAAGATTTATCCGCGGGTGAGCAGTTCTTC; CDR3 protein: CASSQDLSAGEQFF
V gene: TRBV24-1; clone size: once; D gene: .; J gene: TRBJ2-3; CDR3 DNA: TGTGCCACCAGTGACGACAGGCGTACTACAGATACGCAGTATTTT; CDR3 protein: CATSDDRRTTDTQYF
V gene: TRBV10-2; clone size: .; D gene: TRBD2; J gene: TRBJ2-3; CDR3 DNA: TGCGCCAGCATGGGGACTAGCGGTTCCCGTGATACGCAGTATTTT; CDR3 protein: CASMGTSGSRDTQYF
V gene: TRBV2; clone size: .; D gene: .; J gene: TRBJ1-2; CDR3 DNA: TGTGCCAGCAGTGAATCGGCATACTATGGCTACACCTTC; CDR3 protein: CASSESAYYGYTF
V gene: TRBV12-3/TRBV12-4; clone size: .; D gene: .; J gene: TRBJ1-4; CDR3 DNA: TGTGCCAGCAGTTTAGGAGGGGGAAAACTGTTTTTT; CDR3 protein: CASSLGGGKLFF
V gene: TRBV28; clone size: .; D gene: .; J gene: TRBJ1-5; CDR3 DNA: TGTGCCAGCACTTTCGGGGTGGGCAATCAGCCCCAGCATTTT; CDR3 protein: CASTFGVGNQPQHF